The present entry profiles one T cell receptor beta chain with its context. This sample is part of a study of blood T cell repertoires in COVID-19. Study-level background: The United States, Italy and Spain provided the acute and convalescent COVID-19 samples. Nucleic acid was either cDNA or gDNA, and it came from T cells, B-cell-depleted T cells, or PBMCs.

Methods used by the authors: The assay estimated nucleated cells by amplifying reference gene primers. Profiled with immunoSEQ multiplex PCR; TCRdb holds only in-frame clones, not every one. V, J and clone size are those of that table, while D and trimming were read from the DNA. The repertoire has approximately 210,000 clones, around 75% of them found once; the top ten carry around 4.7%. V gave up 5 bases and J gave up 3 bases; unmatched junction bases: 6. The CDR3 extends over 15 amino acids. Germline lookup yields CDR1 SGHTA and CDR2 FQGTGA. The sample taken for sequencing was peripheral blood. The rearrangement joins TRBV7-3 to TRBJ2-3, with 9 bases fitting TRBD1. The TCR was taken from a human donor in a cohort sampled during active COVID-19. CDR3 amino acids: CASSPTGGPTDTQYF. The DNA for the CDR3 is TGTGCCAGCAGCCCGACAGGGGGTCCGACAGATACGCAGTATTTT.